Following are 31 T cell receptor beta chains from one sample sequenced in a study of Ad26.COV2.S vaccination and SARS-CoV-2 variants. Only in-frame clones appear in the TCRdb table, and some are missing; sequencing was by immunoSEQ multiplex PCR. The sample includes over 300,000 clones, about 83% seen only once; the top ten take around 7%. Sample treatment: about 20 received Ad26.COV2.S at low or high dose, single or two shots; roughly five received placebo; per-sample allocation not given. Vaccine and placebo recipients were sampled on day 63 after the first injection. The starting material was peripheral blood, obtained in a trial of Ad26.COV2.S vaccine versus placebo. The receptors here all came from a person aged 18-65 years who received the Ad26.COV2.S COVID-19 vaccine or a placebo.

The CDR3 DNA sequence: TGTGCCTGGAGTGTAAGCTTCTCTGGAAACACCATATATTTT. Encoded protein: CAWSVSFSGNTIYF. The rearrangement uses TRBV30 and TRBJ1-3; D not certain. The CDR3 is 14 residues long. V was pared by 0 bases and J by 0 bases, with 6 bases between. CDR1 and CDR2 (germline): GTSNPN, SVGIG (reference sequence).

The V and J genes are TRBV5-1 and TRBJ2-7; D possibly corresponds to TRBD2 (5 bases). The length of the CDR3 is 13 residues. Trimming shortened V by 3 bases and J by 7 bases, and 14 bases separated the two germline ends. Germline CDR1 reads SGHRS; CDR2 reads YFSETQ. CDR3 coding DNA: TGCGCCAGCAGCTCTGGACTGGCTCTGGAGCAGTACTTC. Translating it yields CASSSGLALEQYF.

This sequence joins TRBV7-8 and TRBJ1-5; maybe TRBD1 (5 bases). From germline, CDR1 is SGHVS and CDR2 FQNEAQ. There are 14 residues in the CDR3. V lost 0 bases, J lost 11 bases, and 14 bases lay in between. The CDR3 loop is CASSLADTQVAQHF. The CDR3 DNA reads TGTGCCAGCAGCTTAGCTGATACACAGGTGGCCCAGCATTTT.

The chain combines TRBV11-2 with TRBJ2-7; D is unresolved. Between the trimmed V and J ends, which lost 2 bases and 3 bases, there was a span of 11 bases. Germline CDR1 reads SGHAT; CDR2 reads FQNNGV. The CDR3 is made up of 14 amino acids. The CDR3 nucleotides are TGTGCCAGCAGCTTACTCGCCCAGAGCTACGAGCAGTACTTC. As protein: CASSLLAQSYEQYF.

The CDR3 loop reads CASGNSNQPQHF. The CDR3 DNA reads TGTGCCAGCGGCAATAGCAATCAGCCCCAGCATTTT. The gene calls are TRBV6-5 and TRBJ1-5, with unresolved D. This CDR3 has 12 amino acids. Trimming took off 8 bases at V and 0 bases at J, with 5 bases between the two ends. Germline CDR1 is MNHEY and CDR2 is SVGAGI.

J is TRBJ2-1 and V is TRBV29-1, with a tentative D call TRBD1 (6 bases). CDR1 and CDR2 from the germline V gene are SQVTM and ANQGSEA. V lost 5 bases and J 4 bases, leaving 21 bases between the germline ends. The length of the CDR3 is 16 residues. The CDR3 protein is CSVPSDGKRGYNEQFF. The CDR3 DNA is TGCAGCGTTCCTTCTGACGGGAAAAGGGGGTACAATGAGCAGTTCTTC.

This clone appeared once. This chain joins TRBV11-2 and TRBJ1-1; TRBD1 is a possible D gene (5 bases). CDR3 length: 17 residues. The germline V gene encodes CDR1 SGHAT and CDR2 FQNNGV. Trimming removed 7 bases from V and 1 base from J, with 22 bases in between. The DNA of the CDR3 is TGTGCCAGCACCGAATCATACAAGGGACGGCAGAACACTGAAGCTTTCTTT. Amino acids: CASTESYKGRQNTEAFF.

The V call is TRBV7-2, the J call TRBJ2-3, with 8 bases fitting TRBD2. Germline V lookup: CDR1 SGHTA, CDR2 FQGNSA. The CDR3 covers 16 residues. V shed 5 bases, J shed 1 base, and the junction held 8 bases outside the gene matches. Here the CDR3 DNA reads TGTGCCAGCAGCAGACGTCGGCGGGGGGGCACAGATACGCAGTATTTT. Translated, it gives CASSRRRRGGTDTQYF.

This clone showed up just once. The rearrangement joins TRBV4-1 to TRBJ1-2; D gene unclear. CDR1 and CDR2 from the germline V gene are MGHRA and YSYEKL. The CDR3 covers 19 residues. V lost 0 bases and J 2 bases, leaving 22 bases between the germline ends. Here the CDR3 DNA reads TGCGCCAGCAGCCAAGAAATGAGGAGAATTCGCGTTCAGAACTATGGCTACACCTTC. This sequence encodes CASSQEMRRIRVQNYGYTF.

The rearrangement joins TRBV19 to TRBJ2-5; TRBD2 matches 12 bases. V lost 10 bases to trimming and J lost 7 bases; unmatched junction nucleotides: 10. CDR3 length: 14 amino acids. CDR1 is LNHDA, CDR2 SQIVND, per germline (reference sequence). The CDR3 sequence is CATLMTSGSGTQYF. CDR3 nucleotides: TGTGCCACCCTCATGACTAGCGGGAGCGGGACCCAGTACTTC.

The rearrangement joins TRBV14 to TRBJ2-1; TRBD1 matches at 7 bases. Germline V gene sequence: CDR1 SGHDN, CDR2 FVKESK. This CDR3 is 15 amino acids long. The V gene end was trimmed by 3 bases and the J gene end by 1 base; junction bases not matched to a gene: 3. CDR3 in DNA: TGTGCCAGCAGCCACTACAGGGGATCCTACAATGAGCAGTTCTTC. Its translation: CASSHYRGSYNEQFF.

The chain links TRBV7-3 to TRBJ1-2, with D perhaps matching TRBD1 (6 bases). This CDR3 has 14 amino acids. Trimming left V 0 bases short and J 6 bases short, with 11 bases between. Germline CDR1 is SGHTA and CDR2 is FQGTGA. This chain's CDR3 is CASSLTAAGDGYTF. The CDR3 DNA sequence: TGTGCCAGCAGCTTAACGGCGGCAGGGGATGGCTACACCTTC.

This clone turned up a few times. The J gene is TRBJ2-7, the V gene TRBV7-9, with 10 nucleotides matching TRBD1. Trimming cost V 5 bases and J 3 bases; bases outside gene matches: 10. This CDR3 comprises 16 residues. From germline, CDR1 is SEHNR and CDR2 FQNEAQ (reference sequence). The CDR3 DNA sequence: TGTGCCAGCAGCCCAAACCAAGGGGACAGGGGCTACGAGCAGTACTTC. It encodes CASSPNQGDRGYEQYF.

CDR3 amino acids: CASSYFRARQDEAFF. The CDR3 nucleotides read TGTGCCAGCAGTTACTTCAGGGCACGACAGGATGAAGCTTTCTTT. V usage is TRBV6-6 and J usage is TRBJ1-1; D perhaps matches TRBD1 (6 bases). Looked up from germline, CDR1 is MNHNY and CDR2 is SVGAGI (reference sequence). The CDR3 extends over 15 amino acids. Trimming pared 1 base from V and 7 bases from J, leaving 16 bases between.

The sample holds one count of this clone. The chain carries TRBV9 and TRBJ2-5, with TRBD2 matching over 9 bases. The ends lost 3 bases at V and 4 bases at J; junction bases unmatched: 16. The CDR3 has 18 residues. Per germline, CDR1 SGDLS and CDR2 YYNGEE. The CDR3 here is CASSAEGVGGGARETQYF. The CDR3 region has the DNA TGTGCCAGCAGCGCCGAAGGGGTCGGCGGGGGGGCCCGAGAGACCCAGTACTTC.

This clone was seen only a few times. The V call is TRBV4-1, the J call TRBJ1-3, with 9 bases fitting TRBD1. The germline V gene encodes CDR1 MGHRA and CDR2 YSYEKL. V lost 4 bases to trimming and J lost 2 bases; unmatched junction nucleotides: 6. CDR3 size: 16 residues. This CDR3 is CASSPFGTGTGNTIYF. CDR3 DNA: TGCGCCAGCAGCCCATTCGGGACAGGGACTGGAAACACCATATATTTT.

CDR3 nucleotides: TGTGCCACCAGCAGCGGACTAGCGGACAGCACAGATACGCAGTATTTT. As protein: CATSSGLADSTDTQYF. The rearrangement joins TRBV15 to TRBJ2-3; the match to TRBD2 covers 10 bases. V lost 3 bases to trimming and J lost 0 bases; unmatched junction nucleotides: 3. The V gene's germline CDR1 is LNHNV and CDR2 YYDKDF (reference sequence). The CDR3 runs 16 residues.

The V call is TRBV3-1 (or the pseudogene TRBV3-2), the J call TRBJ2-5; unclear D gene. Germline V gene lookup returns CDR1 LGHDT and CDR2 YNNKEL (reference sequence). The CDR3 has 13 amino acids. Trimming shortened V by 5 bases and J by 5 bases, and 12 bases separated the two germline ends. The DNA for the CDR3 is TGTGCCAGCAGCTTCCGCGACGGGGAGACCCAGTACTTC. It encodes CASSFRDGETQYF.

The chain recombines TRBV27 with TRBJ2-7; possibly TRBD1 or TRBD2 for D (5 bases each). V shed 5 bases and J shed 4 bases, with 21 bases lying between them. CDR1 and CDR2 (germline): MNHEY, SMNVEV (reference sequence). The CDR3 covers 16 residues. CDR3 coding DNA: TGTGCCAGCAGTAGGTCTTCAGGGAGAGGGGAATACGAGCAGTACTTC. This sequence encodes CASSRSSGRGEYEQYF.

This chain links TRBV30 with TRBJ2-6; D not certain. V was shortened by 7 bases and J by 0 bases, with 10 bases between the two germline ends. The germline V gene encodes CDR1 GTSNPN and CDR2 SVGIG (reference sequence). The CDR3 runs 14 residues. The CDR3 protein is CASQKGSGANVLTF. CDR3 in DNA: TGTGCCTCCCAAAAGGGCTCTGGGGCCAACGTCCTGACTTTC.

Only a few counts were recorded for this clone. This chain joins TRBV7-9 and TRBJ1-3; D uncertain. Germline V CDR1 and CDR2: SEHNR, FQNEAQ (reference sequence). The CDR3 loop spans 13 amino acids. Trimming removed 0 bases from V and 10 bases from J, with 10 bases in between. CDR3 sequence: CASSLAPKETIYF. Written as DNA, the CDR3 is TGTGCCAGCAGCTTAGCCCCTAAAGAGACCATATATTTT.

The chain employs TRBV3-1 (or the pseudogene TRBV3-2) and TRBJ2-1; D call uncertain. Germline CDR1 reads LGHDT; CDR2 reads YNNKEL (reference sequence). The CDR3 covers 12 residues. V lost 5 bases and J 8 bases, leaving 10 bases between the germline ends. DNA for the CDR3: TGTGCCAGCAGCTCCCGGAACCATGAGCAGTTCTTC. This sequence encodes CASSSRNHEQFF.

The gene calls are TRBV10-3 and TRBJ2-1; D is perhaps TRBD1 (5 bases). Trimming removed 2 bases at V and 8 bases at J, with 7 bases between. Germline CDR1 reads ENHRY; CDR2 reads SYGVKD. The CDR3 sequence is 12 residues long. The CDR3 here is CAISERGDEQFF. CDR3 nucleotide sequence: TGTGCCATCAGTGAGAGGGGCGATGAGCAGTTCTTC.

The rearrangement joins TRBV29-1 to TRBJ1-2, with D perhaps matching TRBD1 (5 bases). V lost 7 bases and J 3 bases, leaving 15 bases between the germline ends. CDR3 length: 13 residues. Germline values: CDR1 SQVTM, CDR2 ANQGSEA. The CDR3 loop reads CSAWGLGDYGYTF. Here the CDR3 DNA reads TGCAGCGCCTGGGGACTCGGGGACTATGGCTACACCTTC.

The chain employs TRBV2 and TRBJ1-2; D ambiguous. This CDR3 has 15 residues. Germline values: CDR1 SNHLY, CDR2 FYNNEI. The V gene lost 6 bases and the J gene lost 1 base, with 15 bases spanning the gap. The CDR3 spells CASRKGLQLNYGYTF. The CDR3 coding sequence is TGTGCCAGCAGGAAGGGCCTCCAACTTAACTATGGCTACACCTTC.

This clone was observed once. This chain connects TRBV5-1 to TRBJ2-5, with D possibly being TRBD2 (6 bases). Germline V CDR1 and CDR2: SGHRS, YFSETQ. There are 13 residues in the CDR3. V lost 7 bases, J lost 3 bases, and 13 bases lay in between. The CDR3 is CASHLQREETQYF. The CDR3 DNA reads as TGCGCCAGCCACCTCCAGCGGGAAGAGACCCAGTACTTC.

The chain recombines TRBV11-2 with TRBJ2-5; 9 positions match TRBD2. There are 17 residues in the CDR3. Germline V gives CDR1 SGHAT, CDR2 FQNNGV. J gave up 5 bases and V 0 bases, and 10 bases lay outside the gene matches. The CDR3 loop reads CASSLEGRGGAWETQYF. The DNA for the CDR3 is TGTGCCAGCAGCTTAGAAGGACGCGGGGGGGCATGGGAGACCCAGTACTTC.

The chain employs TRBV5-4 and TRBJ2-6, with TRBD2 matching 8 bases. Per the germline V gene, CDR1 is SGHNT and CDR2 is YYREEE (reference sequence). The ends lost 5 bases at V and 0 bases at J; junction bases unmatched: 13. This CDR3 is built from 19 residues. CDR3 sequence: CASSPGQRGPSSGANVLTF. The CDR3 DNA reads as TGTGCCAGCAGTCCCGGCCAGCGGGGGCCCTCCTCTGGGGCCAACGTCCTGACTTTC.

The rearrangement joins TRBV5-6 to TRBJ1-5; the match to TRBD1 covers 7 bases. Trimming removed 4 bases from V and 4 bases from J; junction bases left unmatched: 8. Germline V gene data show CDR1 as SGHDT and CDR2 as YYEEEE. The length of the CDR3 is 15 residues. CDR3 amino acids: CASSVTGRKNQPQHF. The CDR3 DNA reads TGTGCCAGCAGCGTGACAGGGAGGAAGAATCAGCCCCAGCATTTT.

This chain joins TRBV7-9 and TRBJ2-3; D possibly corresponds to TRBD1 (6 bases). The V end lost 4 bases, the J end lost 4 bases, and 15 bases lay between the germline ends. Germline V CDR1 and CDR2: SEHNR, FQNEAQ (reference sequence). The CDR3 is made up of 15 amino acids. The CDR3 reads CASSWGPGVSDTQYF. As DNA, the CDR3 is TGTGCCAGCAGCTGGGGCCCAGGGGTATCAGATACGCAGTATTTT.

This clone was detected once. This chain joins TRBV24-1 and TRBJ2-1; 11 bases are a match to TRBD2. The J segment lost 0 bases and the V segment lost 4 bases, leaving 22 bases of the junction unmatched. This CDR3 contains 23 residues. From germline, CDR1 is KGHDR and CDR2 SFDVKD. In nucleotides, the CDR3 is TGTGCCACCAGTGACCACGCCCCCCTCCTAGCGGGAGGAATTTCGAGCTCCTACAATGAGCAGTTCTTC. Amino acid sequence: CATSDHAPLLAGGISSSYNEQFF.